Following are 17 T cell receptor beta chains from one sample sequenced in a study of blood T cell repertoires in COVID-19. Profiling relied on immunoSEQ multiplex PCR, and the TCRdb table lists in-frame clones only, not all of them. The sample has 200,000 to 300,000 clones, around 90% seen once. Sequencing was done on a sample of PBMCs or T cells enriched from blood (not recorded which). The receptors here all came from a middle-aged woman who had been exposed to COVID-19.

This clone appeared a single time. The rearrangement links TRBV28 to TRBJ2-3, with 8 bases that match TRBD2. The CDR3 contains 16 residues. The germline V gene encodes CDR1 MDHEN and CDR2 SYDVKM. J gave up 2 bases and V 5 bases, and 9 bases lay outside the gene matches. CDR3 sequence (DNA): TGTGCCAGCAGTCAGCATCCGGGACTAGTCACAGATACGCAGTATTTT. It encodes CASSQHPGLVTDTQYF.

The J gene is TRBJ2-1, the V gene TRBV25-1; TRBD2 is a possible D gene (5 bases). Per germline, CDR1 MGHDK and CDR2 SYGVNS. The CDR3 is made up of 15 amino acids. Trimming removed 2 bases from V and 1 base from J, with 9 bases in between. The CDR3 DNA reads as TGTGCCAGCAGTGAAAGAACTAGGTCCTACAATGAGCAGTTCTTC. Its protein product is CASSERTRSYNEQFF.

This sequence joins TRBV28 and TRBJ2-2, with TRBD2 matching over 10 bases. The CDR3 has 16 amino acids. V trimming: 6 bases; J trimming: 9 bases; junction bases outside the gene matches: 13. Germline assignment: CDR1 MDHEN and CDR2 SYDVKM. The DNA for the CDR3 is TGTGCCAGCAGCTCCGGGGGAGCGGGAGGGCCCCGGGAGCTGTTTTTT. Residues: CASSSGGAGGPRELFF.

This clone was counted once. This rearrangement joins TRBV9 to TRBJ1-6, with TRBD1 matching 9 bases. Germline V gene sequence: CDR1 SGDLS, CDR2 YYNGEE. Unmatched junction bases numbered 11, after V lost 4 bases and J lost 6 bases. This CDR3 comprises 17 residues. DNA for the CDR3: TGTGCCAGCAGCTCCCGACAGGGGGGGGGCCTTAATTCACCCCTCCACTTT. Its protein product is CASSSRQGGGLNSPLHF.

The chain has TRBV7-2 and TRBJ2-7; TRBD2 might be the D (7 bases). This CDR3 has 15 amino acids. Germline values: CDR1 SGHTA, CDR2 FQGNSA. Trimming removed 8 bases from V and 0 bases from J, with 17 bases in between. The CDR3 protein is CASELGGGNSYEQYF. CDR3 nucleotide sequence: TGTGCCAGCGAGCTTGGCGGGGGCAACTCCTACGAGCAGTACTTC.

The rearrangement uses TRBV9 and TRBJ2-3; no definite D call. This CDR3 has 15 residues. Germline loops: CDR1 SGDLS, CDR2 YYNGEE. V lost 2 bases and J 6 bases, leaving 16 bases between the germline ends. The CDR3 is CASSVAPPAGDTQYF. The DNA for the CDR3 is TGTGCCAGCAGCGTCGCCCCCCCAGCAGGCGATACGCAGTATTTT.

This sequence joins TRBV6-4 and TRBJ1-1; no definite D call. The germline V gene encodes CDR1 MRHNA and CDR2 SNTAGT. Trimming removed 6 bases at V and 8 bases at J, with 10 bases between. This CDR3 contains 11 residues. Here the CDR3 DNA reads TGTGCCAGCAGGGCCGACGGGGAAGCTTTCTTT. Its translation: CASRADGEAFF.

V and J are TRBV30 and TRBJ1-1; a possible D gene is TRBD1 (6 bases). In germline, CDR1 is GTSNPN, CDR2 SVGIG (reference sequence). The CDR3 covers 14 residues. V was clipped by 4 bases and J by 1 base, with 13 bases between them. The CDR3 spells CAWNAGVANTEAFF. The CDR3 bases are TGTGCCTGGAACGCAGGGGTGGCGAACACTGAAGCTTTCTTT.

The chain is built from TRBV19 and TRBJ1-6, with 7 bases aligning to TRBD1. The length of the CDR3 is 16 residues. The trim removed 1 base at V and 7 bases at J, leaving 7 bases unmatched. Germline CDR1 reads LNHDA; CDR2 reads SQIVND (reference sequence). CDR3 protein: CASSIAPGQRNSPLHF. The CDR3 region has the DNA TGTGCCAGTAGTATAGCCCCGGGACAGCGGAATTCACCCCTCCACTTT.

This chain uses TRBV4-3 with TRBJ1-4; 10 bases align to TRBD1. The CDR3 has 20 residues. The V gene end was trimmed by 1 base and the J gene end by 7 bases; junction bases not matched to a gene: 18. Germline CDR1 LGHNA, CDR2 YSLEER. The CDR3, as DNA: TGCGCCAGCAGCCAAGCTCCCGAGGACAGGGGGTGGGCTAAGGGTGAAAAACTGTTTTTT. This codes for CASSQAPEDRGWAKGEKLFF.

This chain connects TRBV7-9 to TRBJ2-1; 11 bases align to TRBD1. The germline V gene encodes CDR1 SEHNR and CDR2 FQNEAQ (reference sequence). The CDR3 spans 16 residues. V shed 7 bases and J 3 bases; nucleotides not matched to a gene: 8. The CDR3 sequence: CASTGTGTGGYNEQFF. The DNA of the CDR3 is TGTGCCAGCACCGGAACCGGGACAGGGGGCTACAATGAGCAGTTCTTC.

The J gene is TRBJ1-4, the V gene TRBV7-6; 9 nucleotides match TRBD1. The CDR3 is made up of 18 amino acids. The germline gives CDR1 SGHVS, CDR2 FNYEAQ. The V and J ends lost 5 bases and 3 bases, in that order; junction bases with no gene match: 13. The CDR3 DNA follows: TGTGCCAGCAGCCCTCAAGGGACAGGGCTAGTTCCTAATGAAAAACTGTTTTTT. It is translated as CASSPQGTGLVPNEKLFF. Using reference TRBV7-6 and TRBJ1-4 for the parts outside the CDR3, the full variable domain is GAGVSQSPRYKVTKRGQDVALRCDPISGHVSLYWYRQALGQGPEFLTYFNYEAQQDKSGLPNDRFSAERPEGSISTLTIQRTEQRDSAMYRCASSPQGTGLVPNEKLFFGSGTQLSVL.

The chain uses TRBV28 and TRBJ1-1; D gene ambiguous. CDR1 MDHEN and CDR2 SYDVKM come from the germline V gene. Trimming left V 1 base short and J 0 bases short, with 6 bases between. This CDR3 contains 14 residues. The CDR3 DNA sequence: TGTGCCAGCAGTTTATACGGGGTGAACACTGAAGCTTTCTTT. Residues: CASSLYGVNTEAFF. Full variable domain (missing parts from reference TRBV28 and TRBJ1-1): DVKVTQSSRYLVKRTGEKVFLECVQDMDHENMFWYRQDPGLGLRLIYFSYDVKMKEKGDIPEGYSVSREKKERFSLILESASTNQTSMYLCASSLYGVNTEAFFGQGTRLTVV.

The CDR3: CSASPVRGWDGYTF. In DNA form, the CDR3 reads TGCAGTGCTAGTCCCGTCAGGGGGTGGGATGGCTACACCTTC. V is TRBV20-1 and J is TRBJ1-2, with 7 bases lining up with TRBD1. The V and J ends lost 3 bases and 6 bases, in that order; junction bases with no gene match: 10. Germline CDR1 and CDR2: DFQATT and SNEGSKA (reference sequence). The CDR3 is 14 residues long.

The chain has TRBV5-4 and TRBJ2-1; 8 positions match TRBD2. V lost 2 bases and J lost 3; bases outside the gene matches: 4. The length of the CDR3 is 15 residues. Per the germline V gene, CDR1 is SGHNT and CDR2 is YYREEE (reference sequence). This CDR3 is CASSFGRGDYNEQFF. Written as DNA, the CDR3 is TGTGCCAGCAGCTTCGGGCGGGGGGACTACAATGAGCAGTTCTTC.

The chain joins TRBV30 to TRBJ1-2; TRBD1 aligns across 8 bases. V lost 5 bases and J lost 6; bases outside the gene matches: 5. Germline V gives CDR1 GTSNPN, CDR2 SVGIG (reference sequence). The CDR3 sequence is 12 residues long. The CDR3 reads CAWHRGSDGYTF. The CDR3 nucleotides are TGTGCCTGGCACAGGGGGTCGGATGGCTACACCTTC.

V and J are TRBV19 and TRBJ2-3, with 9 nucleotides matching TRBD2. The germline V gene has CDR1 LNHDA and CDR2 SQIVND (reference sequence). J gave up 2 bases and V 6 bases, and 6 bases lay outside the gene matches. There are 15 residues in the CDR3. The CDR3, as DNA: TGTGCCAGTAGCTTTGCGGGGGGGATCACAGATACGCAGTATTTT. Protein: CASSFAGGITDTQYF.